A selection of T cell receptor beta chains follows, all from one sample in a study of control samples from healthy donors and cancer patients. Libraries were prepared by immunoSEQ multiplex PCR; TCRdb keeps only in-frame clonotypes and omits some of them. The profile shows roughly 95,000 clones, roughly 92% of them singletons. Source material: blood. Receptors were obtained from a woman aged 30 to 39 in good health. CDR3s include the opening cysteine and the closing phenylalanine or tryptophan. The D gene is left open where the match is weak. Not every row has a clone size; where given, it reads once, few, many or a size class.

size	V	J	D	DNA	CDR3
.	TRBV19	TRBJ2-1	.	TGTGCCAGTAGTATTGGGAATGAGCAGTTCTTC	CASSIGNEQFF
.	TRBV12-3/TRBV12-4	TRBJ1-3	.	TGTGCCAGCAGTCCCAGCTCTGGAAACACCATATATTTT	CASSPSSGNTIYF
.	TRBV20-1	TRBJ2-7	.	TGCAGTGCTGACAGGTTATACGAGCAGTACTTC	CSADRLYEQYF
medium-sized	TRBV25-1	TRBJ1-6	TRBD1	TGTGCCAGCTCCCAGGGGGCATCCCTCCACTTT	CASSQGASLHF
.	TRBV21-1	TRBJ2-1	.	TGTGCCAGCAGCAAACCCCTCGAGCGGGAGGCCAATGAGCAGTTCTTC	CASSKPLEREANEQFF
.	TRBV2	TRBJ1-1	.	TGTGCCAGCGAGACGATGGTTTTCTTT	CASETMVFF
few	TRBV11-2	TRBJ1-6	.	TGTGCCAGCAGCTTAGGTGGGGGGGGTTCACCCCTCCACTTT	CASSLGGGGSPLHF
.	TRBV29-1	TRBJ1-1	.	TGCAGCGTTCAAACAGATCCGAACACTGAAGCTTTCTTT	CSVQTDPNTEAFF
.	TRBV4-1	TRBJ1-1	TRBD1	TGCGCCAGCAGACAGGGGGGGGCTGAAGCTTTCTTT	CASRQGGAEAFF
.	TRBV25-1	TRBJ2-5	.	TGTGCCAGCAGTGACCCCGGGCCCCTCGCTCGGGAGACCCAGTACTTC	CASSDPGPLARETQYF
.	TRBV3-1/TRBV3-2	TRBJ1-2	.	TGTGCCAGCAGCCGCTCGAGGGGAAGGGAAGCCACCTTC	CASSRSRGREATF
.	TRBV2	TRBJ1-3	TRBD1	TGTGCCAGCAGTTTCGGACAGGCCTCTGGAAACACCATATATTTT	CASSFGQASGNTIYF
.	TRBV27	TRBJ2-3	TRBD1	TGTGCCAGCGCCAACAGGGGGTTGGTAGATACGCAGTATTTT	CASANRGLVDTQYF
.	TRBV6-6	TRBJ1-1	.	TGTGTCAGCAGTCCCTCTAGACTGGAAGCTTTCTTT	CVSSPSRLEAFF
.	TRBV9	TRBJ1-5	.	TGTGCCAGCAGCGCTTCCAAGGGATATCAGCCCCAGCATTTT	CASSASKGYQPQHF
few	TRBV10-3	TRBJ1-3	.	TGTGCCATCAGTGACCCAGGACGGACCTCTGGAAACACCATATATTTT	CAISDPGRTSGNTIYF
.	TRBV12-3/TRBV12-4	TRBJ1-2	TRBD1	TGTGCCACCGCGCCGGGACAGGGGTATGGCTACACCTTC	CATAPGQGYGYTF
.	TRBV14	TRBJ1-2	.	TGTGCCAGCAGCCCCACCCTAACAGCAGGCTACACCTTC	CASSPTLTAGYTF
.	TRBV4-1	TRBJ1-5	TRBD1	TGCGCCAGCAGCCATGCTACAGGGGGTCAGCCCCAGCATTTT	CASSHATGGQPQHF
few	TRBV5-1	TRBJ1-4	TRBD1	TGCGCCAGCAGCTTAATCGGGACAGAGGGTGAAAAACTGTTTTTT	CASSLIGTEGEKLFF
once	TRBV5-1	TRBJ2-7	TRBD1	TGCGCCAGCAGCCCGGACAGGGAGTTCTACGAGCAGTACTTC	CASSPDREFYEQYF
.	TRBV27	TRBJ2-3	TRBD2	TGTGCCAGCAGTTTATACCCTGGTGGTAGCGGGGGGGCTGACACAGATACGCAGTATTTT	CASSLYPGGSGGADTDTQYF
.	TRBV18	TRBJ1-5	.	TGTGCCAGCTCACCGGAAGAGGGGGCCCAGCATTTT	CASSPEEGAQHF
.	TRBV15	TRBJ2-2	.	TGTGCCACCAGCGAGACCCTGAACACCGGGGAGCTGTTTTTT	CATSETLNTGELFF
.	TRBV4-1	TRBJ1-2	TRBD1	TGCGCCAGCAGCAGGAGGGGGCCCAACTATGGCTACACCTTC	CASSRRGPNYGYTF
.	TRBV7-2	TRBJ2-1	TRBD2	TGTGCCAGCAGCTTAGAGACTAGCGGGAGGGTGGAGCAGTTCTTC	CASSLETSGRVEQFF
.	TRBV5-6	TRBJ1-3	.	TGTGCCAGCAGTTTTCCAGGGGCCTCTGGAAACACCATATATTTT	CASSFPGASGNTIYF
.	TRBV5-8	TRBJ1-1	.	TGTGCCACCAACCTATGGGGGAAAGGTGTTGAAGCTTTCTTT	CATNLWGKGVEAFF
.	TRBV14	TRBJ2-3	.	TGTGCCAGCAGCCCCCTAACCGGCAGGGGCACAGATACGCAGTATTTT	CASSPLTGRGTDTQYF
.	TRBV14	TRBJ2-1	.	TGTGCCAGCAGCCAAGAAGACACTCTTGGTGAGCAGTTCTTC	CASSQEDTLGEQFF
.	TRBV27	TRBJ2-7	.	TGTGCCAGCAGTTTAAAAGCTGGGGAGGTGGGCGCCGAGCAGTACTTC	CASSLKAGEVGAEQYF
few	TRBV6-5	TRBJ1-2	.	TGTGCCAGCAGCCGGGGCGGCAACTATGGCTACACCTTC	CASSRGGNYGYTF
once	TRBV6-5	TRBJ1-2	.	TGTGCCAGTACCCCGGGACAAACATACTATGGCTACACCTTC	CASTPGQTYYGYTF
.	TRBV19	TRBJ1-5	TRBD1	TGTGCCAGTAGTACTCCCTCTTGGGGACAGCTCAATCAGCCCCAGCATTTT	CASSTPSWGQLNQPQHF
.	TRBV3-1/TRBV3-2	TRBJ1-2	.	TGTGCCAGCAGCCAACCCCGGGGTGAGGGAAACTATGGCTACACCTTC	CASSQPRGEGNYGYTF
.	TRBV15	TRBJ1-4	TRBD1	TGTGCCACCAGAAGGACAGGGTTAAGAGAAAAACTGTTTTTT	CATRRTGLREKLFF
.	TRBV5-1	TRBJ2-3	TRBD1	TGCGCCAGCAGCTTAGGACAGGGGCCAGATACGCAGTATTTT	CASSLGQGPDTQYF
.	TRBV3-1/TRBV3-2	TRBJ1-2	.	TGTGCCAGCAGCCTCTCCGAGGGGTATGGCTACACCTTC	CASSLSEGYGYTF